Each of the 18 T cell receptor beta chains below was sequenced from the same sample in a study of response to subunit inactivated influenza vaccine. TCRdb reprocessed the RT-PCR reads via MiXCR and lists one record per CDR3 protein. The table has around 790,000 distinct CDR3 sequences, over 20% seen once. Sequencing used PBMCs from blood, obtained roughly 5 days after vaccination. The source is a man in his fifties who received an inactivated influenza vaccine.

The chain is built from TRBV7-2 and TRBJ1-3; 7 bases align to TRBD1. CDR1 is SGHTA and CDR2 is FQGNSA in the germline V gene. This CDR3 comprises 15 residues. Trimming removed 4 bases from V and 8 bases from J; junction bases left unmatched: 11. CDR3 sequence: CASSSGGNSGYTIYF. The CDR3 DNA reads TGTGCCAGCAGCTCAGGGGGGAATTCGGGCTACACCATATATTTT.

This clonotype came up many times. The chain couples TRBV12-3 or TRBV12-4 to TRBJ2-3; 8 bases align to TRBD2. The CDR3 has 15 amino acids. Trimming at V came to 3 bases and at J to 4 bases, leaving 6 bases not matched to a gene. The DNA for the CDR3 is TGTGCCAGCAGTTTGGAGGGACTAGTCGCAGATACGCAGTATTTT. This codes for CASSLEGLVADTQYF.

The chain uses TRBV4-1 and TRBJ2-7, with D unresolved. The CDR3 totals 15 residues. Germline V lookup: CDR1 MGHRA, CDR2 YSYEKL. V lost 0 bases and J 2 bases, leaving 11 bases between the germline ends. The CDR3 DNA reads as TGCGCCAGCAGCCAAGATTCAAGGATAACCTACGAGCAGTACTTC. Its protein is CASSQDSRITYEQYF.

V and J are TRBV25-1 and TRBJ2-5, with 11 positions matching TRBD1. The CDR3 sequence is 19 residues long. V lost 4 bases and J lost 0; bases outside the gene matches: 13. Germline CDR1 MGHDK, CDR2 SYGVNS. The chain's CDR3 is CASSGTGGLGHNHQETQYF. CDR3 nucleotide sequence: TGTGCCAGCAGTGGGACAGGGGGCCTTGGCCATAACCACCAAGAGACCCAGTACTTC.

V and J are TRBV15 and TRBJ2-2; TRBD1 matches at 8 bases. Germline lookup yields CDR1 LNHNV and CDR2 YYDKDF (reference sequence). This CDR3 region has 16 residues. V lost 0 bases, J lost 1 base, and 1 base stayed unmatched. In nucleotides, the CDR3 is TGTGCCACCAGCAGAGAAGGACAGGGGAACACCGGGGAGCTGTTTTTT. Translated: CATSREGQGNTGELFF.

The rearrangement uses TRBV24-1 and TRBJ2-3, with 13 nucleotides matching TRBD2. The CDR3 is 18 residues long. J lost 4 bases, V lost 2 bases, and 8 bases had no gene match. The germline V gene has CDR1 KGHDR and CDR2 SFDVKD. In nucleotides, the CDR3 is TGTGCCACCAGTGATTCCGGGACTAGCGGGAAGGTCTCAGATACGCAGTATTTT. Translating gives CATSDSGTSGKVSDTQYF.

This clonotype was seen ten or more times. The chain joins TRBV4-3 to TRBJ2-1; a possible D gene is TRBD1 (5 bases). The CDR3 spans 17 residues. Germline CDR1 reads LGHNA; CDR2 reads YSLEER. Trimming took off 3 bases at V and 4 bases at J, with 19 bases between the two ends. The CDR3 reads CASSQSSGFPAYNEQFF. The CDR3, as DNA: TGCGCCAGCAGCCAGTCCTCAGGGTTCCCCGCTTACAATGAGCAGTTCTTC.

This clonotype was seen only a few times. The chain employs TRBV4-3 and TRBJ2-5; 7 nucleotides agree with TRBD2. J lost 2 bases, V lost 0 bases, and 6 bases had no gene match. This CDR3 is 16 amino acids long. Germline V CDR1 and CDR2: LGHNA, YSLEER. CDR3 sequence (DNA): TGCGCCAGCAGCCAAGACGGTACTAGCGAACAAGAGACCCAGTACTTC. Translating it yields CASSQDGTSEQETQYF.

This clonotype was seen a few times. The CDR3 here is CARSLAGVFSALGSETQYF. CDR3 in DNA: TGTGCCAGAAGCTTGGCGGGTGTGTTTAGCGCCCTGGGTAGCGAGACCCAGTACTTC. The rearrangement links TRBV5-3 to TRBJ2-5; D is perhaps TRBD2 (5 bases). TRBV5-3 is an open reading frame whose function is uncertain. The CDR3 has 19 residues. V lost 0 bases to trimming and J lost 5 bases, with 26 bases between them.

This clonotype was detected only a few times. The chain joins TRBV5-5 to TRBJ2-7, with D maybe TRBD1 (6 bases). The V end was cut by 4 bases, the J end by 2 bases, with 22 bases between. The CDR3 is 17 residues long. Germline V gene data show CDR1 as SGHKS and CDR2 as YYEKEE (reference sequence). CDR3 in DNA: TGTGCCAGCAGCGCCTTTCTAGGGGACATTTCTGCCTACGAGCAGTACTTC. It is translated as CASSAFLGDISAYEQYF.

The chain recombines TRBV5-1 with TRBJ2-5; the D gene could be TRBD1 or TRBD2 (6 bases each). Trimming removed 10 bases at V and 7 bases at J, with 26 bases between. In germline, CDR1 is SGHRS, CDR2 YFSETQ. There are 15 residues in the CDR3. The CDR3 nucleotides are TGCGCCGGCGCCCCCACGCCGAGGGGGGAGAGGACCCAGTACTTC. Translating gives CAGAPTPRGERTQYF.

This chain links TRBV5-1 with TRBJ1-1; D is undetermined. Germline V gene lookup returns CDR1 SGHRS and CDR2 YFSETQ. The V end lost 2 bases, the J end lost 11 bases, and 16 bases lay between the germline ends. The CDR3 contains 13 residues. The CDR3 DNA is TGCGCCAGCAGCTTCGACGCTCCGGAAGGCGCTTTCTTT. Translation gives CASSFDAPEGAFF. Full variable domain (remainder filled in from reference TRBV5-1 and TRBJ1-1): KAGVTQTPRYLIKTRGQQVTLSCSPISGHRSVSWYQQTPGQGLQFLFEYFSETQRNKGNFPGRFSGRQFSNSRSEMNVSTLELGDSALYLCASSFDAPEGAFFGQGTRLTVV.

The gene calls are TRBV20-1 and TRBJ2-3; 10 bases align to TRBD2. The V gene's germline CDR1 is DFQATT and CDR2 SNEGSKA (reference sequence). CDR3 length: 18 amino acids. J gave up 0 bases and V 1 base, and 10 bases lay outside the gene matches. Here the CDR3 reads CSARALAGGSGSTDTQYF. In nucleotides, the CDR3 is TGCAGTGCTAGAGCCTTAGCGGGAGGATCGGGCAGCACAGATACGCAGTATTTT.

This clonotype occurred a few times. In DNA, the CDR3 is TGTGCCAGCACCTGGACTAGCAGCTACTTCACAGATACGCAGTATTTT. Translated: CASTWTSSYFTDTQYF. The rearrangement links TRBV7-9 to TRBJ2-3; TRBD2 aligns across 8 bases. The V segment lost 7 bases and the J segment 2 bases; nucleotides outside the gene matches: 11. The germline CDR1 and CDR2 sequences are SEHNR and FQNEAQ (reference sequence). The CDR3 is 16 residues long.

This clonotype was recorded many times. The V gene is TRBV5-6, the J gene TRBJ2-1; 10 nucleotides match TRBD2. This CDR3 spans 15 amino acids. After removal of 3 bases from V and 4 bases from J, the junction contained 4 bases not matched to a gene. Germline V lookup: CDR1 SGHDT, CDR2 YYEEEE. CDR3 sequence (DNA): TGTGCCAGCAGCTGGACTAGCGGACAATACAATGAGCAGTTCTTC. It is translated as CASSWTSGQYNEQFF.

Only a few counts were recorded for this clonotype. The chain joins TRBV20-1 to TRBJ2-5; 9 bases fit TRBD2. Looked up from germline, CDR1 is DFQATT and CDR2 is SNEGSKA (reference sequence). V shed 0 bases and J 3 bases; nucleotides not matched to a gene: 2. The CDR3 sequence is 14 residues long. Written as DNA, the CDR3 is TGCAGTGCTAGAGACCCTAGCGGGAAAGAGACCCAGTACTTC. Amino acids: CSARDPSGKETQYF.

This chain joins TRBV19 and TRBJ1-5; TRBD1 might be the D (6 bases). The V and J ends lost 7 bases and 6 bases respectively, with 10 bases between them. The germline gives CDR1 LNHDA, CDR2 SQIVND (reference sequence). The CDR3 contains 12 residues. CDR3 in amino acids: CASTQGSQPQHF. CDR3 bases: TGTGCCAGTACCCAGGGGAGTCAGCCCCAGCATTTT.

This clonotype was seen a handful of times. This chain links TRBV9 with TRBJ1-2; D gene unclear. Trimming removed 1 base from V and 8 bases from J, with 12 bases in between. This CDR3 has 13 amino acids. Germline CDR1 and CDR2: SGDLS and YYNGEE. The CDR3 sequence: CASSVPEGAGYTF. The CDR3 DNA follows: TGTGCCAGCAGCGTACCCGAGGGAGCGGGCTACACCTTC.